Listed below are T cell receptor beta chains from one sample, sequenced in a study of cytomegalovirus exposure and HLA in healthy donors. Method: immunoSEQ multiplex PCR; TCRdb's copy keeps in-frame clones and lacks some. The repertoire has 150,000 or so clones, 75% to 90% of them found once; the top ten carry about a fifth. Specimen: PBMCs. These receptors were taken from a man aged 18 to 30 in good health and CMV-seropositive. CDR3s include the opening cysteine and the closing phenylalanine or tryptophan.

CASGLAGKGGDTQYF | TRBJ2-3 | TRBV25-1
CASSESRYRASNYGYTF | TRBJ1-2 | TRBV6-1
CATSAHRGDGYTF | TRBJ1-2 | TRBV15
CASSYSDRGLETQYF | TRBJ2-5 | TRBV6-5
CACLRGTGGGYGYTF | TRBJ1-2 | TRBV30
CSAWDFYEQYF | TRBJ2-7 | TRBV20-1
CASSVRVKAFF | TRBJ1-1 | TRBV6-1
CASSLGGGLGSGNTIYF | TRBJ1-3 | TRBV5-1
CSVSYLSETQYF | TRBJ2-5 | TRBV29-1
CASSLGLAGDQEQYF | TRBJ2-7 | TRBV7-8
CASGLAGDNTGELFF | TRBJ2-2 | TRBV7-3
CASSLGGEQPQHF | TRBJ1-5 | TRBV9
CAISERQWQEDGYTF | TRBJ1-2 | TRBV10-3
CASSSWDREKHEQYF | TRBJ2-7 | TRBV11-2
CASSLVAGVGEQYF | NA | TRBV7-2
CASSPGLSYEQYF | TRBJ2-7 | TRBV18
CASTLGANTGELFF | TRBJ2-2 | TRBV6-6
CASSPPGRLAEQETQYF | TRBJ2-5 | TRBV18
CASSFHYEQYF | TRBJ2-7 | TRBV11-2
CASSPPQRGEKLFF | TRBJ1-4 | TRBV6-5
CASSPTPTGGAGNTIYF | TRBJ1-3 | TRBV18
CASSRGLLGNEQFF | TRBJ2-1 | TRBV4-3
CASSLTGTSNQPQHF | TRBJ1-5 | TRBV27
CASSVPRPGELFF | TRBJ2-2 | TRBV9
CASSSGGAPWEQYF | TRBJ2-7 | TRBV5-1
CASSLTVRETQYF | TRBJ2-5 | TRBV5-1
CASSGRDTDQETQYF | TRBJ2-5 | TRBV9
CASSRRQGTEAFF | TRBJ1-1 | TRBV28
CATILSDSLSYEQYF | TRBJ2-7 | TRBV6-1